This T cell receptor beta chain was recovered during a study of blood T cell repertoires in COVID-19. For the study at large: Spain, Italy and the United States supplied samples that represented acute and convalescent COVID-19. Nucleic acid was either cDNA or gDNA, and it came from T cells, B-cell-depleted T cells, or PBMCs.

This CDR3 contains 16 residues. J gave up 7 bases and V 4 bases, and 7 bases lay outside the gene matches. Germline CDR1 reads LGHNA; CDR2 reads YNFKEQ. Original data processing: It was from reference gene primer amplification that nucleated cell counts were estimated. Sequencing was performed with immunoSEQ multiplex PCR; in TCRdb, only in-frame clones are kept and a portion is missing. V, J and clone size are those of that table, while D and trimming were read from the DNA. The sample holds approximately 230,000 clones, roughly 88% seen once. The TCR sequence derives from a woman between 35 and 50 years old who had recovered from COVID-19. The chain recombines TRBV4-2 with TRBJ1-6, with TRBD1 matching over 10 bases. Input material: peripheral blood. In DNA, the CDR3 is TGTGCCAGCAGCCCGTGGGGACAGGGGAAGAATTCACCCCTCCACTTT. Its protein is CASSPWGQGKNSPLHF.